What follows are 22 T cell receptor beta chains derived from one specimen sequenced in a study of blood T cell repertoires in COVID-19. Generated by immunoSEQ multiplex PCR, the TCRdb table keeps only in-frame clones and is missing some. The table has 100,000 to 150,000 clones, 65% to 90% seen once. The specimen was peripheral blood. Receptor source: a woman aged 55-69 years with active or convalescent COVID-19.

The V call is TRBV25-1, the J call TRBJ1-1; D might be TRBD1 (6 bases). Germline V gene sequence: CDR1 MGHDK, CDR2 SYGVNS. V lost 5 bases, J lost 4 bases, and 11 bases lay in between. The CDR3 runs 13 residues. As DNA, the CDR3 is TGTGCCAGCAGTAAACAGGGAGCCACTGAAGCTTTCTTT. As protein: CASSKQGATEAFF.

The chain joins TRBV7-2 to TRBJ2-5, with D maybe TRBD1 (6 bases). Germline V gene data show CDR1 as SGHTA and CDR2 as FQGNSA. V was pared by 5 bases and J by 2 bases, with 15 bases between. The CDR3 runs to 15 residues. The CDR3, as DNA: TGTGCCAGCAGCCCTTCTTGGGGGCCACAAGAGACCCAGTACTTC. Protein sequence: CASSPSWGPQETQYF.

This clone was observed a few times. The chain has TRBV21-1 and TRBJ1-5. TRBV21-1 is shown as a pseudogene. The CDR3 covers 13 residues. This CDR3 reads CASPCGLYQPQHF. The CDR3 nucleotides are TGTGCCAGCCCCTGCGGACTGTATCAGCCCCAGCATTTT.

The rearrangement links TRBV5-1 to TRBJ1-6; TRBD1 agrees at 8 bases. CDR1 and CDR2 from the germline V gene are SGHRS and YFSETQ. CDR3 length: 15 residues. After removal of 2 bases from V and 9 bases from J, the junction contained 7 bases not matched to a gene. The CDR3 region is CASSFLDRVSSPLHF. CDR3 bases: TGCGCCAGCAGCTTCTTGGACAGGGTGAGTTCACCCCTCCACTTT.

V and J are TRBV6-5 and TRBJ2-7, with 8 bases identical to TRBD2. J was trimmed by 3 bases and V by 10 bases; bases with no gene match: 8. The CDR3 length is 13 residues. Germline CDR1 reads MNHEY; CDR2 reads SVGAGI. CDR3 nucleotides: TGTGCCACCGAGCCTAGCGGGTTCTACGAGCAGTACTTC. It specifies CATEPSGFYEQYF.

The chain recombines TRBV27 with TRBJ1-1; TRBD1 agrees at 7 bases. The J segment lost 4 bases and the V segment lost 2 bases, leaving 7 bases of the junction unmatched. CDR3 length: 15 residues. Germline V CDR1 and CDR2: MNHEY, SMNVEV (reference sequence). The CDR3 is CASSLLGQAGTEAFF. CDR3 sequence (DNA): TGTGCCAGCAGTTTACTCGGACAGGCTGGCACTGAAGCTTTCTTT.

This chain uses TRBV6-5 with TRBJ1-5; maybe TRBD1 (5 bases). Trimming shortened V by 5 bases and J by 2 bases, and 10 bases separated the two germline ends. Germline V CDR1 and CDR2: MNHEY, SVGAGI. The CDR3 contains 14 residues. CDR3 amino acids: CASSRETGNQPQHF. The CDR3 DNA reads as TGTGCCAGCAGTAGAGAGACAGGCAATCAGCCCCAGCATTTT.

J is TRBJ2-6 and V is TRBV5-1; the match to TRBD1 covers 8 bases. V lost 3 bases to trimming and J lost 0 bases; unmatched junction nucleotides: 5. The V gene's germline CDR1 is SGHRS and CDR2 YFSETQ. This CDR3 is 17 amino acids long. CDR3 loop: CASSSTGASSGANVLTF. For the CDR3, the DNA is TGCGCCAGCAGCTCGACAGGGGCCAGCTCTGGGGCCAACGTCCTGACTTTC.

The chain's CDR3 is CASSLDREVNSPLHF. The CDR3 coding sequence is TGTGCCAGCAGCCTGGACAGGGAAGTGAATTCACCCCTCCACTTT. The chain links TRBV2 to TRBJ1-6, with 8 bases lining up with TRBD1. J lost 7 bases, V lost 6 bases, and 8 bases had no gene match. CDR3 length: 15 amino acids. Germline CDR1 reads SNHLY; CDR2 reads FYNNEI.

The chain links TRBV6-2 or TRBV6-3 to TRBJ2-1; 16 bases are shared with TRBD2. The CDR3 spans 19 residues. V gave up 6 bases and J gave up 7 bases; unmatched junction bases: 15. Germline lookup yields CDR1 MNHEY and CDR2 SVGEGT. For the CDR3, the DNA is TGTGCCAGCAGCCTACGAGGGACTAGCGGGAGGGTTTTAGGTAATGAGCAGTTCTTC. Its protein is CASSLRGTSGRVLGNEQFF.

CDR3 residues: CAISDQTVNQPQHF. The CDR3 coding sequence is TGTGCCATCAGTGATCAGACAGTTAATCAGCCCCAGCATTTT. The J gene is TRBJ1-5, the V gene TRBV10-3; tentatively, D is TRBD1 (5 bases). The ends were cut back, 3 bases at V and 4 bases at J, with 10 bases in the middle. The CDR3 covers 14 residues. The germline V gene has CDR1 ENHRY and CDR2 SYGVKD.

CDR3 bases: TGTGCCACAGCGGGGGCAACAGATACGCAGTATTTT. This codes for CATAGATDTQYF. The chain combines TRBV19 with TRBJ2-3, with TRBD2 matching over 8 bases. This CDR3 is 12 amino acids long. The V gene's germline CDR1 is LNHDA and CDR2 SQIVND (reference sequence). Unmatched junction bases numbered 3, after V lost 10 bases and J lost 3 bases. Drawing the rest from reference TRBV19 and TRBJ2-3, the complete variable domain is DGGITQSPKYLFRKEGQNVTLSCEQNLNHDAMYWYRQDPGQGLRLIYYSQIVNDFQKGDIAEGYSVSREKKESFPLTVTSAQKNPTAFYLCATAGATDTQYFGPGTRLTVL.

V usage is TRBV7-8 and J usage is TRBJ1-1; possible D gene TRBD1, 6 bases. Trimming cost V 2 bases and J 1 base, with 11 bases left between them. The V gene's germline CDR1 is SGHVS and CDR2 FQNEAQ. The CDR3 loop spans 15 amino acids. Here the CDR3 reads CASSLRTEGNTEAFF. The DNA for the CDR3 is TGTGCCAGCAGCTTACGGACAGAGGGGAACACTGAAGCTTTCTTT. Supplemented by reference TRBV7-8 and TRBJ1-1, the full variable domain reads GAGVSQSPRYKVAKRGQDVALRCDPISGHVSLFWYQQALGQGPEFLTYFQNEAQLDKSGLPSDRFFAERPEGSVSTLKIQRTQQEDSAVYLCASSLRTEGNTEAFFGQGTRLTVV.

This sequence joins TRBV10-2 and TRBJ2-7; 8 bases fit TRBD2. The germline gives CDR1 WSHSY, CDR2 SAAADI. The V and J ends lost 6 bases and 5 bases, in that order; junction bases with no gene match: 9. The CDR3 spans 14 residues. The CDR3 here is CASRRLARTDEQYF. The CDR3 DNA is TGCGCCAGCAGGAGACTAGCGAGAACCGACGAGCAGTACTTC.

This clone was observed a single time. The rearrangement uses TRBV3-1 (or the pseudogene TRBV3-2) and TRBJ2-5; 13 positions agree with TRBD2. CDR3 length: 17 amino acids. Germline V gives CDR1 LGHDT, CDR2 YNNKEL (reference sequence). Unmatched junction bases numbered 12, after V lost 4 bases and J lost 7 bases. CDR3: CASSRATSGGATVTQYF. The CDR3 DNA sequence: TGTGCCAGCAGCCGGGCAACTAGCGGGGGGGCTACGGTGACCCAGTACTTC.

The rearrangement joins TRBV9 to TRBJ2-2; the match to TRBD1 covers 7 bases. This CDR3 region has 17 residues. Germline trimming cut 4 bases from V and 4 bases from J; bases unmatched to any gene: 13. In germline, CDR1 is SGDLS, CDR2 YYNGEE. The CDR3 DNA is TGTGCCAGCAGCAGTAAACCCGGGACAGAACTCACCGGGGAGCTGTTTTTT. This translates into CASSSKPGTELTGELFF.

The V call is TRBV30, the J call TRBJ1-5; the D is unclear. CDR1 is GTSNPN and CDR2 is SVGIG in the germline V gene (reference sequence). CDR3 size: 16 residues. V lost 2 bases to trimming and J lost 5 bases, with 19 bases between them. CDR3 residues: CAWSTGTGERYQPQHF. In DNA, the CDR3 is TGTGCCTGGAGTACGGGAACCGGGGAGCGTTATCAGCCCCAGCATTTT.

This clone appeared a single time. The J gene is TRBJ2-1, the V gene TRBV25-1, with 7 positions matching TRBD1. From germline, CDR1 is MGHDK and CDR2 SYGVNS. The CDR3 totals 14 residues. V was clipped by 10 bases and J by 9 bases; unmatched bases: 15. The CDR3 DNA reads TGTGCCACCACATCGCAGGGGGTTGTGGGTGAGCAGTTCTTC. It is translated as CATTSQGVVGEQFF.

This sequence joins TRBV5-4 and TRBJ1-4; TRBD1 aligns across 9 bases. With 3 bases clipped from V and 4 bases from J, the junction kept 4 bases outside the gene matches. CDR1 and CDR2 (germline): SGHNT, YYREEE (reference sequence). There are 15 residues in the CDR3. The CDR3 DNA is TGTGCCAGCAGCTCCGGGACAGGGATTAATGAAAAACTGTTTTTT. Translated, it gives CASSSGTGINEKLFF.

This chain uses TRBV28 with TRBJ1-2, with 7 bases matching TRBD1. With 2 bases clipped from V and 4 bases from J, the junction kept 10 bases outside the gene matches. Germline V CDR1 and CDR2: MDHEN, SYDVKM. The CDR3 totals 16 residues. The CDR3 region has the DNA TGTGCCAGCAGTTTACCGATTGCAGGGGGTGTCTATGGCTACACCTTC. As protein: CASSLPIAGGVYGYTF.

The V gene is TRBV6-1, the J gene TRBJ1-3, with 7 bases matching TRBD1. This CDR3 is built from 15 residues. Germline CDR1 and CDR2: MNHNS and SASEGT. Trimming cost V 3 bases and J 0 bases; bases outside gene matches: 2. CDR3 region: CASSEGQISGNTIYF. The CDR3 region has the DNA TGTGCCAGCAGTGAGGGACAGATCTCTGGAAACACCATATATTTT.

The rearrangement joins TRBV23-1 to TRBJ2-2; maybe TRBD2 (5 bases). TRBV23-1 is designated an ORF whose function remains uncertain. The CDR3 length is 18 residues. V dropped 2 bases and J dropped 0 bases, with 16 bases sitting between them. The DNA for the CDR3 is TGCGCCAGCAGTCAAAAGCGAAGCGGCAGTACGAACACCGGGGAGCTGTTTTTT. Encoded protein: CASSQKRSGSTNTGELFF.